This T cell receptor beta chain was recovered during a study of blood T cells in healthy people across ages. Notes on the study in general: Older age coincided with a roughly linear decline in TCR beta diversity per million T cells.

Comments on this clonotype: Antigen: not known. The junction departs from germline at one end; a sequencing error may be responsible.

Next came a second PCR, run for about 6 to 11 cycles, which used a sample-barcoded 5' primer along with a J-beta primer mix. TCRdb ran MiXCR on the 5' RACE reads and lists one entry per CDR3 protein. The profile shows fewer than 1,200,000 distinct CDR3 sequences, under 30% of them singletons. CDR1 and CDR2 from the germline V gene are DFQATT and SNEGSKA (reference sequence). This CDR3 has 18 residues. This sample was also put to use in a study of T cells of mothers and their children.

The chain carries TRBV20-1 and TRBJ2-1; D perhaps matches TRBD2 (6 bases). Sequencing was done on a sample of blood. The sequence came from a girl between 2 and 10 years old in good health. The chain's CDR3 is CSARAVLFSTSSYDEQFF. In DNA, the CDR3 is TGCAGTGCTAGAGCGGTACTTTTCTCCACTAGCTCCTACGATGAGCAGTTCTTC.